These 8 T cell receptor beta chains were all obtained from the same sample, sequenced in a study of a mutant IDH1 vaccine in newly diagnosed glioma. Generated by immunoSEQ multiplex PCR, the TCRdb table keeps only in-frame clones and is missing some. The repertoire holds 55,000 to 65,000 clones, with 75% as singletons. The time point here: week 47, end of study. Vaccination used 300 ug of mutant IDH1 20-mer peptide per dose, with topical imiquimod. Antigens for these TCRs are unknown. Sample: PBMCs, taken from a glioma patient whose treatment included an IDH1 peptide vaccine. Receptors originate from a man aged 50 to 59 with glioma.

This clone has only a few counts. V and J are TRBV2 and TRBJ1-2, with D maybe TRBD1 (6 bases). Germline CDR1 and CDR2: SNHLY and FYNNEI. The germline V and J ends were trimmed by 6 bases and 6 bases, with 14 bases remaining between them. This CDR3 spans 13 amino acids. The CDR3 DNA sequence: TGTGCCAGCAGGGGGACAAGGATCGATGGCTACACCTTC. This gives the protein CASRGTRIDGYTF.

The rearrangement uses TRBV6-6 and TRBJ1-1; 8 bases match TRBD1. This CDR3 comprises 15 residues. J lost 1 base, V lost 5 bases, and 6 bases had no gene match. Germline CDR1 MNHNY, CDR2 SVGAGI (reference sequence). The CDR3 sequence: CASSRSQGENTEAFF. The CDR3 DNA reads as TGTGCCAGCAGTCGCTCACAGGGGGAGAACACTGAAGCTTTCTTT.

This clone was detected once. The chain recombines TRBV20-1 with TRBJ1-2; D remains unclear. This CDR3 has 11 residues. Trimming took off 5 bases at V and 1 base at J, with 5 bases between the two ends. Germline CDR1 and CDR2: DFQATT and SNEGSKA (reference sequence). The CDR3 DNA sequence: TGCAGTGCTCTCCATAACTATGGCTACACCTTC. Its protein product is CSALHNYGYTF.

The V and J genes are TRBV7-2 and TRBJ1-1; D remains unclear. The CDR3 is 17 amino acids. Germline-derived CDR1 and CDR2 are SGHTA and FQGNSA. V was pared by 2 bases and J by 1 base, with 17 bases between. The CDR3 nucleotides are TGTGCCAGCAGCTTAAGGGCGGGAAACGCATGGAACACTGAAGCTTTCTTT. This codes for CASSLRAGNAWNTEAFF.

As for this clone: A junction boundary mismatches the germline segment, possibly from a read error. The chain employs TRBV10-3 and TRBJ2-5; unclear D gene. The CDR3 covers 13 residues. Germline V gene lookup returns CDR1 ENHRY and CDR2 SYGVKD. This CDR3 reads CAISELKGETQYF. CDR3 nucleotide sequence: TGTGCCATCAGCGAGTTGAAGGGAGAGACCCAGTACTTC.

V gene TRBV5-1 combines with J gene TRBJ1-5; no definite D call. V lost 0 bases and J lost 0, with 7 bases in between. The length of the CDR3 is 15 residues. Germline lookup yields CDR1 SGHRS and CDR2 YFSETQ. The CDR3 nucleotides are TGCGCCAGCAGCTTGGTGCCGGGTAGCAATCAGCCCCAGCATTTT. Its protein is CASSLVPGSNQPQHF.

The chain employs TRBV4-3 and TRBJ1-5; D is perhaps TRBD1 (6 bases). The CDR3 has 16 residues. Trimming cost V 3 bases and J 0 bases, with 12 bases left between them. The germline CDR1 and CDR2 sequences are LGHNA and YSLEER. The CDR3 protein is CASSQSRQVSNQPQHF. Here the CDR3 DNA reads TGCGCCAGCAGCCAGAGCAGACAGGTTAGCAATCAGCCCCAGCATTTT.

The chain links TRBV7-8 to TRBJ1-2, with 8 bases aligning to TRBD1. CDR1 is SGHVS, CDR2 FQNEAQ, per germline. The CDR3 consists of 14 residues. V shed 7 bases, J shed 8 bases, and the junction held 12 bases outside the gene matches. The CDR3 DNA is TGTGCCAGCACCCTATCGGACAGGGTCGCCGGCTACACCTTC. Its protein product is CASTLSDRVAGYTF.